This is a list of T cell receptor beta chains from one sample in a study of CD8+ T cells in alopecia areata. Only in-frame clones appear in the TCRdb table, and some are missing; sequencing was by immunoSEQ multiplex PCR. Of about 150,000 clones listed, over 45% were seen once; the top ten hold 6.5% to 7.5%. Sequenced material: CD4+ T cells sorted from blood. These receptors were taken from a human donor with alopecia areata. The CDR3 runs from the conserved cysteine through the conserved F or W.

v_call	j_call	cdr3_aa
TRBV7-8	TRBJ2-5	CASTPTARETQYF
TRBV5-1	TRBJ2-1	CASSKETGSNEQFF
TRBV7-9	TRBJ1-4	CASLRGENEKLFF
TRBV27	TRBJ2-1	CASSYGPSTGIGFF
TRBV29-1	TRBJ2-1	CSVSVGALNEQFF
TRBV27	TRBJ2-3	CASGTAGRFVTQYF
TRBV6-6	TRBJ2-7	CASSYFGGVTAYEQYF
TRBV6-5	TRBJ2-7	CASSSGFYEQYF
TRBV10-3	TRBJ2-3	CAISEYSDTQYF
TRBV29-1	TRBJ2-7	CSVAEIQGVGYYEQYF
TRBV5-1	TRBJ2-5	CASSLDGRLGETQYF
TRBV7-7	TRBJ2-5	CASSRRAWETQYF
TRBV20-1	TRBJ1-2	CSASVVYGYTF
TRBV5-1	TRBJ2-1	CASRAHGGTKYNEQFF
TRBV5-4	TRBJ2-3	CASSLSQLAGLTDTQYF
TRBV10-3	TRBJ2-7	CAISQGQGSYEQYF
TRBV15	TRBJ2-5	CATSSEIYRQETQYF
TRBV7-8	TRBJ2-7	CASSLGASGAYEQYF
TRBV15	TRBJ2-7	CATSSTEGAYEQYF
TRBV7-8	TRBJ2-3	CASSSAGSTDTQYF
TRBV6-6	TRBJ2-3	CASSYSLGETQYF
TRBV27	TRBJ2-3	CASRTSTDTQYF
TRBV5-1	TRBJ2-5	CASSLALGLAEETQYF